The 18 T cell receptor beta chains below come from one sample, sequenced in a study of T cells in Graves' hyperthyroidism and ophthalmopathy. Using RNA transcripts as the source, TCR beta CDR3 regions were amplified. A first-round RT-PCR of the TCR CDR3 used the HTBI primer set. TCRdb processed the multiplex PCR reads anew with MiXCR; each CDR3 protein has one entry. The top ten clones hold 10% of a sample with 650,000 to 750,000 distinct CDR3 sequences, approximately 15% of them seen once. The sample comprised blood. The origin of the receptors is a woman aged 18-35 years with Graves' hyperthyroidism.

The chain recombines TRBV6-6 with TRBJ2-7; 11 bases align to TRBD2. V lost 0 bases and J lost 3; bases outside the gene matches: 4. There are 16 residues in the CDR3. Germline V gives CDR1 MNHNY, CDR2 SVGAGI (reference sequence). The CDR3 bases are TGTGCCAGCAGTTACTCAGGACTAGCGGGCTTCTACGAGCAGTACTTC. Its protein is CASSYSGLAGFYEQYF.

This clonotype has more than one count but fewer than ten. V and J are TRBV4-3 and TRBJ2-1; D is tentatively TRBD1 or TRBD2 (5 bases each). The CDR3 totals 17 residues. V lost 0 bases and J 4 bases, leaving 16 bases between the germline ends. Germline V gene lookup returns CDR1 LGHNA and CDR2 YSLEER. The CDR3 DNA sequence: TGCGCCAGCAGCCAAGATCTGGTCGGGACCAGTTACAATGAGCAGTTCTTC. Amino acids: CASSQDLVGTSYNEQFF.

This clonotype was detected many times. This chain connects TRBV11-2 to TRBJ2-7; D unclear. V lost 7 bases and J lost 0, with 13 bases in between. CDR3 length: 14 residues. Germline V gene lookup returns CDR1 SGHAT and CDR2 FQNNGV. The CDR3 bases are TGTGCCAGCAAGGACCCGGCCCTCTCCTACGAGCAGTACTTC. Encoded protein: CASKDPALSYEQYF.

About this clonotype itself: A much bigger clone sits one base away, suggesting this may be a read error. J is TRBJ2-1 and V is TRBV30; D unclear. This CDR3 is 12 amino acids long. Germline V gives CDR1 GTSNPN, CDR2 SVGIG (reference sequence). CDR3: CAWCVVSHKQFF. CDR3 sequence (DNA): TGTGCCTGGTGTGTGGTGTCGCATAAGCAGTTCTTC.

This rearrangement joins TRBV5-6 to TRBJ2-3, with D possibly TRBD2 on 5 matching bases. Germline CDR1 is SGHDT and CDR2 is YYEEEE. The V end lost 2 bases, the J end lost 4 bases, and 11 bases lay between the germline ends. This CDR3 comprises 14 residues. CDR3 region: CASSFNGVADTQYF. The CDR3 DNA sequence: TGTGCCAGCAGCTTCAACGGGGTGGCAGATACGCAGTATTTT.

This clonotype was detected many times. J is TRBJ1-1 and V is TRBV6-5; 9 nucleotides match TRBD1. V shed 2 bases, J shed 4 bases, and the junction held 8 bases outside the gene matches. Germline V gives CDR1 MNHEY, CDR2 SVGAGI. The CDR3 has 16 residues. The CDR3 loop is CASSYLTGGAGTEAFF. CDR3 DNA: TGTGCCAGCAGTTACCTCACAGGGGGCGCGGGCACTGAAGCTTTCTTT.

This clonotype was counted many times. The V gene is TRBV24-1, the J gene TRBJ2-1, with 12 bases identical to TRBD2. The CDR3 is made up of 17 amino acids. Germline V gene sequence: CDR1 KGHDR, CDR2 SFDVKD. With 3 bases clipped from V and 4 bases from J, the junction kept 6 bases outside the gene matches. The CDR3 sequence: CATSDAGTSGFYNEQFF. CDR3 in DNA: TGTGCCACCAGTGATGCCGGGACTAGCGGGTTTTACAATGAGCAGTTCTTC.

This clonotype was seen more than once but under ten times. The CDR3 loop reads CASRFDGSSYNEQFF. As DNA, the CDR3 is TGTGCCAGCAGATTCGACGGGAGCTCCTACAATGAGCAGTTCTTC. The rearrangement links TRBV7-9 to TRBJ2-1, with a tentative D call TRBD2 (6 bases). CDR3 length: 15 residues. The V and J ends lost 6 bases and 0 bases respectively, with 12 bases between them. Per germline, CDR1 SEHNR and CDR2 FQNEAQ (reference sequence).

The rearrangement links TRBV13 to TRBJ2-6; D is undetermined. Germline-derived CDR1 and CDR2 are PRHDT and FYEKMQ (reference sequence). V lost 6 bases and J 0 bases, leaving 15 bases between the germline ends. The CDR3 loop spans 17 amino acids. CDR3 DNA: TGTGCCAGCAGTTTGACCCCCTGGGACTCTGGGGCCAACGTCCTGACTTTC. This translates into CASSLTPWDSGANVLTF.

This clonotype was counted at least ten times. This chain joins TRBV7-9 and TRBJ2-3; D gene ambiguous. Per germline, CDR1 SEHNR and CDR2 FQNEAQ (reference sequence). This CDR3 is built from 14 residues. Trimming removed 2 bases from V and 1 base from J, with 7 bases in between. CDR3 sequence: CASSLHRGTDTQYF. The CDR3, as DNA: TGTGCCAGCAGCTTACATCGGGGCACAGATACGCAGTATTTT.

This clonotype was seen more than once but under ten times. V is TRBV29-1 and J is TRBJ2-5; the match to TRBD1 covers 12 bases. This CDR3 region has 15 residues. Germline-derived CDR1 and CDR2 are SQVTM and ANQGSEA. The V and J ends lost 6 bases and 5 bases, in that order; junction bases with no gene match: 10. The CDR3 loop is CSVETGTGGRETQYF. The CDR3 coding sequence is TGCAGCGTCGAAACCGGGACAGGGGGCAGGGAGACCCAGTACTTC.

This clonotype was observed a few times. The rearrangement links TRBV5-1 to TRBJ1-2, with unresolved D. CDR1 is SGHRS, CDR2 YFSETQ, per germline. Deletions cut 0 bases from V and 3 bases from J, with 6 bases between. This CDR3 region has 13 residues. CDR3 in DNA: TGCGCCAGCAGCTTGGAGACGGACTATGGCTACACCTTC. This gives the protein CASSLETDYGYTF. The full variable domain, rest sourced from reference TRBV5-1 and TRBJ1-2, is KAGVTQTPRYLIKTRGQQVTLSCSPISGHRSVSWYQQTPGQGLQFLFEYFSETQRNKGNFPGRFSGRQFSNSRSEMNVSTLELGDSALYLCASSLETDYGYTFGSGTRLTVV.

This clonotype was recorded many times. V is TRBV6-1 and J is TRBJ2-7, with a weak D call TRBD1 (7 bases). The CDR3 loop spans 15 amino acids. V was shortened by 10 bases and J by 1 base, with 20 bases between the two germline ends. Germline loops: CDR1 MNHNS, CDR2 SASEGT. The CDR3 loop is CATGRGGQRSYEQYF. Written as DNA, the CDR3 is TGTGCCACCGGGAGAGGGGGACAGCGGTCCTACGAGCAGTACTTC.

Many counts were recorded for this clonotype. J is TRBJ1-5 and V is TRBV6-1; D gene unclear. CDR3 size: 14 residues. V was pared by 7 bases and J by 11 bases, with 21 bases between. The germline gives CDR1 MNHNS, CDR2 SASEGT. The CDR3 reads CASTDQDFPYSQHF. CDR3 in DNA: TGTGCCAGCACCGACCAGGACTTTCCTTACTCCCAGCATTTT.

CDR3 loop: CASGGRPVQETQYF. CDR3 nucleotides: TGTGCCTCCGGAGGGCGACCCGTTCAAGAGACCCAGTACTTC. The chain has TRBV30 and TRBJ2-5; maybe TRBD2 (6 bases). From germline, CDR1 is GTSNPN and CDR2 SVGIG (reference sequence). The CDR3 is 14 residues long. The germline V and J ends were trimmed by 7 bases and 2 bases, with 17 bases remaining between them.

This clonotype was counted many times. The genes are TRBV28 and TRBJ2-1; 9 bases align to TRBD1. Per the germline V gene, CDR1 is MDHEN and CDR2 is SYDVKM. The CDR3 is made up of 16 amino acids. V dropped 6 bases and J dropped 8; count of bases not matched to a gene: 14. The CDR3 sequence: CASRKTGTGRWYEQFF. CDR3 nucleotide sequence: TGTGCCAGCAGAAAAACCGGGACAGGGAGGTGGTATGAGCAGTTCTTC.

Ten or more counts support this clonotype. The chain has TRBV2 and TRBJ1-2; D not resolved. This CDR3 comprises 14 residues. The germline CDR1 and CDR2 sequences are SNHLY and FYNNEI. Trimming pared 2 bases from V and 4 bases from J, leaving 11 bases between. DNA of the CDR3: TGTGCCAGCAGTGAATGGAGGACGTCCTATGGCTACACCTTC. It encodes CASSEWRTSYGYTF.

The rearrangement joins TRBV19 to TRBJ2-7; no clear D. The germline V gene has CDR1 LNHDA and CDR2 SQIVND (reference sequence). The CDR3 has 16 amino acids. V lost 3 bases to trimming and J lost 1 base, with 16 bases between them. The CDR3 protein is CASSINLIGESYEQYF. The CDR3 region has the DNA TGTGCCAGTAGTATTAACCTGATTGGAGAATCCTACGAGCAGTACTTC.